The TCR beta chain described here comes from a study of cytomegalovirus exposure and HLA in healthy donors (TCRdb year 2017). Describing the broader study: According to an earlier analysis of around 600 of the donors, 150 million to 200 million T cells yielded some 120 million unique TCR beta sequences and around 280 Gb of sequence data. Across roughly 420 genotyped donors of the cohort, an average of 235,054 unique TCR beta nucleotide sequences per donor were sequenced, and roughly 20% of those sequences were non-productive. Of the roughly 400 genotyped donors, 81% fell in the genetic ancestry cluster associated with self-reported Caucasian donors. About 300 gigabases of sequencing data and around 88 million unique TCR sequences made up an early release that covered fewer than 650 HLA-typed donors. A handful of DR-DQ haplotypes were handled as single units for association and clustering because linkage in the cohort was strong. HLA typing covered class I and class II loci at four-digit resolution. The study profiled the T cell repertoires of around 700 subjects by immunosequencing and related them to cytomegalovirus serostatus. High-throughput TCR immunosequencing, statistical association of individual TCRs with disease status, and machine learning were combined to predict cytomegalovirus infection status. The later analysis used no new phenotypic data to find candidate immune exposures, relying instead on TCR beta sequences and their occurrence across donors. Donor age, sex, ethnicity and CMV serostatus were compiled alongside the repertoire data. A later analysis re-analyzed previously published TCR beta repertoires from about 600 donors and added high-resolution HLA genotyping to study TCR occurrence patterns. A separate validation cohort of approximately 120 different subjects was used in addition to the approximately 700-subject first cohort. Every discovery cohort repertoire had been produced on one sequencing platform. In an earlier analysis of 587 of the donors, high-throughput TCR beta sequencing was used to judge whether each TCR beta V gene segment behaved as functional or pseudogenic. The study aimed to test whether cataloging public T cell receptors could reveal signatures of past pathogen exposure. Genome-wide SNP genotypes for about 55% of the roughly 670 donors were used in a later genetic analysis, which treated that subset as a discovery cohort. The number of donors typed differed by locus, with about 620-630 for A, B, C, DRB1 and DQB1, over 500 for DQA1, 606 for DPA1, and roughly 450 for DPB1.

V is clipped by 3 bases and J by 4 bases, and the sequence between their germline boundaries is 9 bases long. CDR1 MNHEY and CDR2 SMNVEV were looked up in the germline V gene (reference sequence). Counted from cysteine to phenylalanine, this CDR3 has 13 amino acids. The kept DNA is CDR3 alone, 39 bases in frame from the first base. Regarding this clone: It has no known antigen specificity. No qualities accompany the bases; no much larger clone lies one base away.

Libraries were constructed by the immunoSEQ multiplex PCR assay. For the multiplex PCR, a mixture combining 60 forward primers for TCR Vbeta segments and 13 reverse primers for TCR Jbeta segments was used. The CDR3 region of rearranged TCR beta genes was amplified from genomic DNA with a multiplex PCR assay. The Illumina HiSeq System was used to sequence the amplified TCR beta libraries as 87-base-pair reads. The study's processing was this. A later analysis counted about 76 million unique TCR beta chains across the approximately 700 repertoires, and some 12 million of these chains were shared by at least two donors. Raw reads were error-corrected and collapsed into unique sequences by a nearest-neighbor algorithm in which closely related sequences were merged to remove PCR and sequencing errors. V, D and J gene segments were assigned by aligning CDR3 sequences to IMGT reference sequences. For a sequence to be retained, at least a six-nucleotide match to both a V gene segment and a J gene segment was required. Rearrangements were classified as productive when the CDR3 lacked stop codons and remained in frame with V and J, and all other rearrangements were classified as non-productive. CDR3 was defined according to IMGT convention as the region running from the second conserved V-encoded cysteine to the conserved J-encoded phenylalanine. In an earlier analysis of just under 600 of the donors, sequences lacking an unambiguous match to a single V gene segment were excluded. An earlier analysis of a few hundred of the donors called V segments functional above 56.7% productive rearrangements and segregating when the between-donor standard deviation exceeded 5%. A statistical classification framework was built to diagnose cytomegalovirus status from the catalog of TCR beta chain sequences. V and J gene assignment, in a later analysis, came from comparing TCR nucleotide sequences with IMGT/GENE-DB human TR gene sequences. The TCRdist pipeline was used in a later analysis to assign CDR3 sequences and most-parsimonious VDJ recombination scenarios. A later analysis defined each TCR beta chain by its CDR3 amino acid sequence plus V-gene family, and excluded reads lacking a unique V-gene family. As a way to deal with suspected cross-contamination and a sequencing artifact, a later analysis dropped nearly 600 nucleotide sequences that were highly shared and had low generation probability. In a later analysis, a clonal expansion index for each public chain was calculated from normalized within-repertoire ranks of inferred template counts. A later analysis computed generation probabilities with a VDJ recombination model fitted to out-of-frame rearrangements, and checked the results against IGoR. A later analysis scored TCR-TCR, TCR-HLA and TCR-CMV co-occurrence with hypergeometric tests, applying a repertoire-size bias correction to TCR pairs. False discovery rates were estimated in a later analysis by permuting HLA or CMV assignments 20 times. In a later analysis, co-occurring TCRs were grouped with DBSCAN, and TCRdist sequence similarity was added when clustering was performed within HLA-allele-positive subsets. Repertoires with fewer than 30,000 or more than 120,000 public chains, plus five repertoires with anomalous nucleotide sharing, were excluded from co-occurrence clustering. This immuneACCESS table, as held by TCRdb, lists in-frame sequences with V and J called but not all clones. Of the missing ones, under half trace to an unresolved V gene in checked studies; the others have no known cause. V, J and clone size were drawn from that table, and D and trimming were deduced from the DNA. This sample is represented by under 35,000 clones; 62% of them were singletons. The ten largest account for roughly 42% of the sample.

The cohort comprised fewer than 750 healthy bone marrow donors. At the time of sampling, every cohort member was nominally healthy, though immune exposures that went unrecorded were likely present. The donor was CMV seropositive and was included in the group of 250 to 300 seropositive cohort members. A peripheral blood sample was collected from each donor, and TCR beta sequencing was performed on peripheral blood mononuclear cells. The Qiagen DNeasy Blood Extraction Kit was used to extract genomic DNA from the blood cell samples. Overall study outcomes, separate from this receptor: When HLA alleles, especially DR and DQ, strongly co-occurred, attributing TCR associations to individual alleles was difficult. At a false discovery rate of 0.05, a later analysis linked some 17,000 TCR beta sequences to specific HLA alleles. About 15 rarely observed V segments, including chromosome 9 orphons, were excluded from the earlier analysis of several hundred of the donors because counts were too low. The cohort was sequenced for TCR beta chains only, and without alpha or paired-chain data the features that could be detected were limited. In vitro tests confirmed that a few of the cytomegalovirus-associated TCR beta chains recognize cytomegalovirus antigens. Compared with equally common non-associated chains, HLA-associated TCR beta chains in a later analysis were more clonally expanded and had lower generation probabilities. Compared with the roughly 670-donor mean, donors in an Asian-associated ancestry cluster had fewer N-insertions in productive TCRs, according to a later genetic analysis. Some IMGT-functional V segments, including TRBV6-2 and TRBV6-3, could not be told apart with the 87-base-pair reads, so those segments were excluded. An earlier analysis of around 600 of the donors showed that most TCR beta V segments appeared in productive rearrangements either about 87% or about 30% of the time, which broadly matched IMGT annotations. A cluster of highly shared sequence variants was judged likely to be a technical artifact of the sequencing pipeline. A further reported finding was that TCR beta sequences accurately predicted the HLA-A and HLA-B alleles for most subjects in the first cohort. Linkage disequilibrium might explain the correlated functional status among segregating V segments, but an unknown experimental factor could not be excluded. Most TCR sequences were seen in very few donors, while some public TCRs were found in many individuals. A later analysis found that TCR association rates varied across HLA loci, with DRB1 alleles showing the most associated TCRs and HLA-C alleles the fewest. A later genetic analysis associated a missense DCLRE1C variant with V-gene and J-gene trimming of TCR beta chains, and an independent cohort replicated the association. Most CMV-associated TCR beta chains appeared to be HLA-restricted in a later analysis, and the HLA associations seemed to be driven largely by CMV exposure. The only immune exposure information available for the cohort was CMV serostatus. A total of 150 to 200 TCR beta chains were listed by the study as associated with cytomegalovirus. It was suggested by the authors that the approach could potentially be generalized to other disease states and immunological phenotypes. Cytomegalovirus status was reported to be diagnosed by the classifier with high specificity and sensitivity in both the original and validation cohorts. Because HLA typing was unavailable for some donors at each locus, only the typed subset was used in association tests. According to a later analysis, parvovirus B19, influenza, CMV and Epstein-Barr virus appeared linked to several top co-occurrence clusters. Sequencing depth was assumed to be roughly uniform across donors in the presence/absence analyses, though that assumption may not hold.

What was sequenced was PBMCs. The V and J segments used are TRBV27 and TRBJ1-2, with no reliable assignment of the D segment. This clonotype originated in a male donor in good health and CMV-seropositive. The sequence in DNA is TGTGCCAGCAGTTTTGGGCAGCTCTATGGCTACACCTTC. Its product reads: CASSFGQLYGYTF.